This T cell receptor (beta chain) was observed in a study of glioma-infiltrating T cells after dendritic cell vaccination. About the research overall: Dendritic cells derived from monocytes and pulsed with autologous tumor lysate formed the vaccine. At biweekly intervals, patients got three intradermal dendritic cell vaccine injections. Notes on the study in general: Few patients contributed both blood and tumor specimens.

In regard to this clone: Antigen: not known.

V was pared by 3 bases and J by 5 bases, with 10 bases between. The CDR3 spans 13 residues. From germline, CDR1 is KGHSH and CDR2 LQKENI. The time point: after dendritic cell vaccination, including at tumor progression/relapse. Primers: 60 V beta forward and 13 J beta reverse. Sequenced by immunoSEQ multiplex PCR; TCRdb stores in-frame clones only, minus some. The sample consists of about 24,000 clones, approximately 89% of them appearing once. This specimen was blood, taken after dendritic cell vaccination. This chain uses TRBV18 with TRBJ2-5, with a possible D match to TRBD1 (5 bases). This receptor was identified in a human donor with glioblastoma. The CDR3 sequence is CASSPGHRETQYF. For the CDR3, the DNA is TGTGCCAGCTCACCGGGGCACCGCGAGACCCAGTACTTC.